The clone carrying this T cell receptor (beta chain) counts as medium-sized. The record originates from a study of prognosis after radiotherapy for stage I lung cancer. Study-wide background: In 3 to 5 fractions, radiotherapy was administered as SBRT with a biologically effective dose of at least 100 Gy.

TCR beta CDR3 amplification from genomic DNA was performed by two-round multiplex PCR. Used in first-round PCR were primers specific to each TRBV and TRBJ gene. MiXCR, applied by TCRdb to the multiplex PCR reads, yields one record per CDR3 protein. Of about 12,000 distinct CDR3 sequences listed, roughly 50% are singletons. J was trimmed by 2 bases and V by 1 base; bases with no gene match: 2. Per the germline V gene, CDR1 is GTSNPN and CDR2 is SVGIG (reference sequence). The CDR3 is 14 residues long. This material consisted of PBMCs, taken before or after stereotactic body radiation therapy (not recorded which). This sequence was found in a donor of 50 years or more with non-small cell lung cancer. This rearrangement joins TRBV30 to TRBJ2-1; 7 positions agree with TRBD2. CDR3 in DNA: TGTGCCTGGAGTGGGGAGGGACCCTACAATGAGCAGTTCTTC. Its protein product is CAWSGEGPYNEQFF.